A single T cell receptor beta chain is shown here with its context. Authors' analysis steps: Reference gene primers were amplified, and this amplification served to estimate nucleated cell counts. TCRdb's copy holds only in-frame clones and misses some; the assay was immunoSEQ multiplex PCR. V and J calls and clone size come straight from that table; D and trimming were deduced from the DNA. The sample includes 390,000 or so clones, roughly 90% of them seen just once. The sample is drawn from a study of blood T cell repertoires in COVID-19. Study summary: Sources were T cells, B-cell-depleted T cells, or PBMCs; the material itself was cDNA or gDNA.

Trimming cost V 3 bases and J 7 bases; bases outside gene matches: 2. The CDR3 extends over 14 amino acids. Germline-derived CDR1 and CDR2 are MDHEN and SYDVKM. Sequenced: peripheral blood. The TCR sequence derives from a man aged 18 to 29 with active or convalescent COVID-19. The rearrangement joins TRBV28 to TRBJ2-3; TRBD1 aligns across 12 bases. CDR3 loop: CASSLGTGGNTQYF. In nucleotides, the CDR3 is TGTGCCAGCAGTTTGGGGACAGGGGGCAATACGCAGTATTTT.